This T cell receptor (beta chain) originates from a study of T cell responses to AZD1222 COVID-19 vaccine. This CDR3 spans 14 amino acids. CDR1 is SEHNR and CDR2 is FQNEAQ in the germline V gene (reference sequence). V gave up 5 bases and J gave up 2 bases; unmatched junction bases: 4. Generated by immunoSEQ multiplex PCR, the TCRdb table keeps only in-frame clones and is missing some. The sample carries about 140,000 clones, just under 95% recorded once. The sample consisted of peripheral blood, taken on day 0 of AZD1222 vaccination. The sequence was collected from an adult in good health. The chain couples TRBV7-9 to TRBJ1-2; the match to TRBD1 covers 8 bases. The CDR3 DNA is TGTGCCAGCAGCGGCAGGGGGCAAAACTATGGCTACACCTTC. Its translation is CASSGRGQNYGYTF.